The TCR beta chain under discussion was sequenced for a study of CD8 T cells in ankylosing spondylitis (dated by TCRdb to the late 2010s). At the level of the whole study: The study profiled T cell receptor beta repertoires in healthy donors and ankylosing spondylitis patients to find disease-linked TCR variants. The full study cohort comprised around 25 ankylosing spondylitis patients and 110 or so healthy donors. Peripheral blood samples were taken, and synovial fluid was additionally collected from ankylosing spondylitis patients. Findings and caveats that apply to the study as a whole: Some motif variants had previously been reported in the synovial fluid and blood of reactive arthritis patients, which suggests shared mechanisms of disease initiation. The disease-linked clones had a CD8+ phenotype and were found at relatively low frequencies in peripheral blood. According to the report, matched synovial fluid samples from ankylosing spondylitis patients were significantly enriched for the disease-linked clones. A TCR beta motif of roughly 8 highly homologous amino acid variants appeared characteristic of blood from ankylosing spondylitis patients.

The germline V and J ends show losses of 5 bases and 6 bases respectively, and no gene match explains 11 bases of the junction. There are 16 amino acids in the CDR3, from cysteine to phenylalanine inclusive. Only the CDR3 part of the read is kept: 48 bases, read in frame from the first base. From a lookup of the germline V gene (reference sequence), CDR1 and CDR2 are LGHDT and YNNKEL. This clonotype was seen only a few times. Its antigen specificity is not known. Base-call qualities are not available, and no considerably larger clone is one nucleotide away. Sequenced using an Illumina HiSeq 2500. Quantitative 5'-RACE with molecular barcodes was used to prepare TCR beta libraries. In the original analysis: A new computational method, built on a probabilistic model of VDJ rearrangement, was used to identify disease-linked TCR variants. The raw public reads went through TCRdb reprocessing: fastp at Q25, MiXCR clone calling, in-frame beta chains kept. All rows with the same CDR3 protein become a single entry with the most common DNA and genes. The V and J calls were not made by the authors but by TCRdb's processing. The sample table records a few hundred thousand distinct CDR3 sequences; about 20% of these occur just once. The ten most abundant clones make up 3.5% of the sample.

The TCR sequence derives from a female donor with ankylosing spondylitis or in good health (not recorded which). The sample consisted of blood, either unsorted or a sorted T cell fraction (not recorded which). This receptor chain uses TRBV3-1 and TRBJ2-3; 10 central bases correspond to TRBD2. The DNA sequence follows: TGTGCCAGCAGCTTTTCCGGGACTAGCGCCTGGGATACGCAGTATTTT. This is translated as CASSFSGTSAWDTQYF.